These 9 T cell receptor beta chains were all obtained from the same sample, sequenced in a study of shared clonotypes between healthy human individuals. The assay was immunoSEQ multiplex PCR, and TCRdb's table has in-frame clones only and misses some. The table records some 470,000 clones, 76% of them present only once. Sample: PBMCs. All receptors derive from a woman aged 40 to 49 in good health. Some clones in this sample may be carry-over from other donors' samples.

J is TRBJ1-2 and V is TRBV27; no reliable D call. From germline, CDR1 is MNHEY and CDR2 SMNVEV (reference sequence). Trimming pared 3 bases from V and 7 bases from J, leaving 15 bases between. This CDR3 is built from 14 residues. CDR3 nucleotide sequence: TGTGCCAGCAGTTTTCACACCGACCGGGGTGGCTACACCTTC. The encoded protein is CASSFHTDRGGYTF.

On this clone: A clone one base away is much larger, so this may be a read error. The rearrangement uses TRBV30 and TRBJ2-6; D is unresolved. Germline V CDR1 and CDR2: GTSNPN, SVGIG (reference sequence). The ends were cut back, 0 bases at V and 0 bases at J, with 9 bases in the middle. CDR3 length: 16 residues. CDR3 amino acids: CAWSVMGFSGANVLTF. The CDR3 bases are TGTGCCTGGAGTGTTATGGGGTTCTCTGGGGCCAACGTCCTGACTTTC.

This clone appeared a few times. This sequence joins TRBV29-1 and TRBJ2-3; no reliable D call. V was shortened by 4 bases and J by 0 bases, with 8 bases between the two germline ends. CDR3 size: 13 residues. CDR1 is SQVTM and CDR2 is ANQGSEA in the germline V gene. CDR3 in amino acids: CSVAILSTDTQYF. The CDR3 region has the DNA TGCAGCGTTGCTATCCTTAGCACAGATACGCAGTATTTT.

V is TRBV28 and J is TRBJ2-7; possibly TRBD2 for D (7 bases). Germline loops: CDR1 MDHEN, CDR2 SYDVKM. The CDR3 sequence is 18 residues long. Trimming removed 3 bases from V and 0 bases from J, with 21 bases in between. CDR3: CASSFPAGTLIFSYEQYF. The CDR3 DNA reads TGTGCCAGCAGTTTCCCAGCGGGGACATTAATTTTCTCCTACGAGCAGTACTTC.

This clone was detected only once. Other DNA sequences of this sample code for an identical CDR3. The rearrangement links TRBV9 to TRBJ2-5, with 8 nucleotides matching TRBD1. This CDR3 region has 14 residues. The germline V gene encodes CDR1 SGDLS and CDR2 YYNGEE. Trimming took 4 bases from V and 5 from J; bases not matched to a gene: 7. The CDR3 coding sequence is TGTGCCAGCAGCCCGCGGACAGGGAGGGAGACCCAGTACTTC. Its protein product is CASSPRTGRETQYF.

The gene calls are TRBV4-2 and TRBJ2-1; D may be TRBD1 or TRBD2 (5 bases each). The CDR3 is made up of 16 amino acids. With 4 bases removed from V and 0 bases from J, the gap between germline ends came to 13 bases. Germline values: CDR1 LGHNA, CDR2 YNFKEQ. The CDR3 protein is CASSRGDGSSYNEQFF. CDR3 sequence (DNA): TGTGCCAGCAGCCGTGGGGACGGTAGCTCCTACAATGAGCAGTTCTTC.

A remark on this clone: One base away lies a much larger clone, so this may be a sequencing read error. J is TRBJ2-3 and V is TRBV15, with 7 positions matching TRBD2. With 5 bases clipped from V and 4 bases from J, the junction kept 6 bases outside the gene matches. CDR1 and CDR2 from the germline V gene are LNHNV and YYDKDF (reference sequence). This CDR3 is built from 14 residues. The CDR3 region is CATSRGGGADTQYF. The CDR3 DNA follows: TGTGCCACCAGCCGTGGGGGAGGGGCAGATACGCAGTATTTT.

The chain couples TRBV6-5 to TRBJ2-7; D remains unclear. Germline V CDR1 and CDR2: MNHEY, SVGAGI. Trimming shortened V by 4 bases and J by 1 base, and 8 bases separated the two germline ends. This CDR3 region has 13 residues. The CDR3 coding sequence is TGTGCCAGCAGTTTGGAGAAATCCTACGAGCAGTACTTC. It translates to CASSLEKSYEQYF.

This clone was seen a handful of times. J is TRBJ2-5 and V is TRBV7-9; D unresolved. The end of the DNA fits TRBJ2-7 better, so the J call may be wrong. The germline V gene encodes CDR1 SEHNR and CDR2 FQNEAQ (reference sequence). The CDR3 runs to 11 residues. The CDR3 DNA reads TGTGCCAGCAGCTTAGTTGACGAGCAGTACTTC. Translated, it gives CASSLVDEQYF.